This is a list of T cell receptor beta chains from one sample in a study of cytomegalovirus exposure and HLA in healthy donors. TCRdb's table, derived via immunoSEQ multiplex PCR, lists solely in-frame clones and lacks some. The sample lists around 100,000 clones, approximately 73% occurring once. Sequencing was done on a sample of PBMCs. The receptors come from a man in his forties in good health and CMV-seronegative. Both conserved end residues are part of each CDR3.

V gene: TRBV2; CDR3 protein: CASSEGMTGWSGYTF
V gene: TRBV9; CDR3 protein: CASSTSDRGHNEKLFF
V gene: TRBV6-5; CDR3 protein: CASSYSTGETTDTQYF
V gene: TRBV5-4; CDR3 protein: CASSKGLAGVSRSYEQYF
V gene: TRBV6-5; CDR3 protein: CASSYLRGGRETQYF
V gene: TRBV18; CDR3 protein: CASSPGDLSVTDTQYF
V gene: TRBV25-1; CDR3 protein: CASSGTGTGEEKLFF
V gene: TRBV20-1; CDR3 protein: CSALTGNEQFF
V gene: TRBV4-2; CDR3 protein: CASRQRIRGGGGAADEQFF
V gene: TRBV10-3; CDR3 protein: CAISGTGTEAFF
V gene: TRBV7-2; CDR3 protein: CASSFSSRGRTEAFF
V gene: TRBV6-5; CDR3 protein: CASSFGLGTGEQYF
V gene: TRBV7-9; CDR3 protein: CASGLYEQYF
V gene: TRBV4-2; CDR3 protein: CASSLPAGAGANVLTF
V gene: TRBV7-2; CDR3 protein: CASSLKAGTGGRQETQYF
V gene: TRBV5-6; CDR3 protein: CASSPVGGSSTDTQYF
V gene: TRBV7-7; CDR3 protein: CASSPRLAGAGNEQFF
V gene: TRBV6-4; CDR3 protein: CASSGTSETGELFF
V gene: TRBV27; CDR3 protein: CASSLYRGGLGQTQYF
V gene: TRBV11-3; CDR3 protein: CASSPPDRGVDTQYF
V gene: TRBV11-3; CDR3 protein: CASSPDVKGSDTQYF
V gene: TRBV19; CDR3 protein: CASRTGPVNSPLHF
V gene: TRBV6-1; CDR3 protein: CASNGPGVQPQHF
V gene: TRBV4-2; CDR3 protein: CASAPPRGGGEKLFF
V gene: TRBV14; CDR3 protein: CASSQSQDSNSPLHF
V gene: TRBV5-4; CDR3 protein: CASSLTLSEQYF
V gene: TRBV6-6; CDR3 protein: CASSYLASGGTYEQYF
V gene: TRBV7-2; CDR3 protein: CASSGLLTGELFF
V gene: TRBV15; CDR3 protein: CATSRFGGGGDEQFF
V gene: TRBV6-6; CDR3 protein: CASSYEGGNTEAFF
V gene: TRBV6-4; CDR3 protein: CASSSPGTEAFF
V gene: TRBV29-1; CDR3 protein: CSAAGGFWDEQFF
V gene: TRBV6-5; CDR3 protein: CASSLFPGNTIYF
V gene: TRBV5-1; CDR3 protein: CASKLTGGDEQYF
V gene: TRBV6-4; CDR3 protein: CASSDCRDSGVFTGELFF
V gene: TRBV5-6; CDR3 protein: CASSLPQTGNTIYF
V gene: TRBV6-5; CDR3 protein: CASSRTGLSTDTQYF
V gene: TRBV19; CDR3 protein: CASITGGNTGELFF